One and the same sample provided the 27 T cell receptor beta chains below, sequenced in a study of T cells in women clearing cervical HPV infection. The table came from immunoSEQ multiplex PCR; TCRdb's copy has only in-frame clones and leaves some out. The table for this sample gives some 30,000 clones. The source material was blood buffy coat. The receptors shown here come from a woman aged 18-70 years with a cervical HPV16 infection that either progressed to CIN3+ or cleared (not recorded which).

Points on this clone: The read gets to within 3 residues of the CDR3 end, and the germline J gene fills in the rest. The chain carries TRBV2 and TRBJ2-7; no clear D gene. The CDR3 sequence is 14 residues long. CDR1 is SNHLY, CDR2 FYNNEI, per germline. Trimming pared 7 bases from V and 1 base from J, leaving 14 bases between. CDR3 bases read: TGTGCCAGCATTCCGGGTGCGCGTTCCTACGAG. It is translated as CASIPGARSYE. The full CDR3 is CASIPGARSYEQYF.

About this clone itself: The sequence runs out 3 residues before the end of the CDR3; the remainder is reconstructed from the germline J gene. This chain joins TRBV7-9 and TRBJ2-7; D remains unclear. The CDR3 extends over 13 amino acids. Germline CDR1 is SEHNR and CDR2 is FQNEAQ (reference sequence). The ends were cut back, 5 bases at V and 4 bases at J, with 12 bases in the middle. The sequenced part of the CDR3 DNA is TGTGCCAGCAGCCCAAACAGTCAGTACGAG. Translating it yields CASSPNSQYE. The CDR3 in its entirety is CASSPNSQYEQYF.

Concerning this clone: The DNA ends 3 residues before the CDR3 does, and the rest of the CDR3 is filled in from the germline J gene. V usage is TRBV9 and J usage is TRBJ2-2, with D unclear. The V end lost 8 bases, the J end lost 1 base, and 9 bases lay between the germline ends. This CDR3 contains 13 residues. Germline V gene lookup returns CDR1 SGDLS and CDR2 YYNGEE. CDR3 protein: CASATGNTGELFF. Partial CDR3 DNA: TGTGCCAGTGCGACGGGGAACACCGGGGAG.

Concerning this clone: The read ends 3 residues before the CDR3 terminus; that terminus is restored from the germline J gene. The chain recombines TRBV30 with TRBJ1-3; D uncertain. Germline loops: CDR1 GTSNPN, CDR2 SVGIG (reference sequence). This CDR3 comprises 13 residues. With 7 bases removed from V and 0 bases from J, the gap between germline ends came to 10 bases. The CDR3 sequence is CAYLRGSGNTIYF. The sequenced CDR3 bases are TGTGCCTATCTACGGGGCTCTGGAAACACC.

With respect to this clone: The CDR3 end falls 3 residues outside the read, so it is completed with the germline J gene. The chain is built from TRBV2 and TRBJ2-2; TRBD1 agrees at 7 bases. CDR1 is SNHLY and CDR2 is FYNNEI in the germline V gene. The CDR3 has 14 amino acids. The CDR3 DNA, read in part, is TGTGCCAGCAGCGACAGGGCGGACCTGAAAACG. It encodes CASSDRADLKT. The CDR3 as a whole reads CASSDRADLKTLFF.

Concerning this clone: The read comes to an end 3 residues before the CDR3 does, leaving the germline J gene to fill in the end. The rearrangement links TRBV5-1 to TRBJ1-4, with 7 bases lining up with TRBD1. Germline CDR1 SGHRS, CDR2 YFSETQ. With 0 bases clipped from V and 5 bases from J, the junction kept 4 bases outside the gene matches. The length of the CDR3 is 15 residues. The CDR3 bases that were read are TGCGCCAGCAGCTTGGGGGGACAGAGGAATGAAAAA. Translating gives CASSLGGQRNEK. The whole CDR3 is CASSLGGQRNEKLFF.

Comment on this clone: The read terminates 3 residues ahead of where the CDR3 ends, so the germline J gene completes it. The chain employs TRBV12-3 or TRBV12-4 and TRBJ2-7; no definite D call. The CDR3 has 14 amino acids. With 6 bases removed from V and 5 bases from J, the gap between germline ends came to 17 bases. The CDR3 loop is CASRAYIRANEQYF. CDR3 DNA (partial): TGTGCCAGCAGAGCCTATATCCGCGCCAACGAG.

The DNA read from the CDR3 is TGTGCCAGCGCGGACAGGCCAACCTATGGC. Translation gives CASADRPTYG. In full, the CDR3 reads CASADRPTYGYTF. This chain links TRBV19 with TRBJ1-2, with 7 bases aligning to TRBD1. The read stops 3 residues short of the end of the CDR3; the missing end is completed from the germline J gene. J gave up 4 bases and V 9 bases, and 8 bases lay outside the gene matches. The CDR3 runs to 13 residues. Germline CDR1 LNHDA, CDR2 SQIVND (reference sequence).

For this clone: The read terminates 3 residues before the CDR3 end, so the remaining end is supplied by the germline J gene. This chain links TRBV19 with TRBJ1-2, with TRBD1 as a possible D gene (6 bases). Germline V gene sequence: CDR1 LNHDA, CDR2 SQIVND (reference sequence). V was pared by 8 bases and J by 2 bases, with 12 bases between. The CDR3 loop spans 13 amino acids. The CDR3 reads CASLGGGNYGYTF. CDR3 DNA (partial): TGTGCCAGTCTGGGAGGGGGAAACTATGGC.

The CDR3 DNA, read in part, is TGTGCCAGAAGCACCGGACAGGAGAACTACGAG. Its translation: CARSTGQENYE. The complete CDR3 protein is CARSTGQENYEQYF. The chain is built from TRBV5-3 and TRBJ2-7; 7 bases align to TRBD1. The read ends 3 residues before the CDR3 terminus; that terminus is restored from the germline J gene. TRBV5-3 is classed as an ORF, of uncertain function. Trimming cost V 4 bases and J 3 bases; bases outside gene matches: 7. The CDR3 spans 14 residues.

Regarding this clone: The CDR3 goes on 3 residues after the read ends, and that part is filled in from the germline J gene. The gene calls are TRBV2 and TRBJ2-2; D is uncertain. CDR1 is SNHLY and CDR2 is FYNNEI in the germline V gene. The CDR3 has 14 amino acids. The part of the CDR3 DNA that was read is TGTGCCAGCAGCAACATAGCAACTAATGAAAAG. It translates to CASSNIATNEK. The whole CDR3 region reads CASSNIATNEKLFF.

About this clone itself: With the read ending 3 residues before the CDR3 end, the germline J gene is used to fill in that end. This rearrangement joins TRBV11-2 to TRBJ2-7, with 7 bases matching TRBD1. After removal of 4 bases from V and 2 bases from J, the junction contained 8 bases not matched to a gene. This CDR3 spans 15 amino acids. Germline lookup yields CDR1 SGHAT and CDR2 FQNNGV. The part of the CDR3 DNA that was read is TGTGCCAGCAGCTACGTAGGGACAGCAACCTACGAG. This codes for CASSYVGTATYE. The entire CDR3 reads CASSYVGTATYEQYF.

On this clone: The CDR3 goes on 3 residues after the read ends, and that part is filled in from the germline J gene. The chain couples TRBV7-3 to TRBJ2-7; TRBD1 agrees at 11 bases. The CDR3 sequence is 18 residues long. The V gene's germline CDR1 is SGHTA and CDR2 FQGTGA. J was trimmed by 0 bases and V by 5 bases; bases with no gene match: 12. CDR3: CASSPTGTGGKSSYEQYF. Partial CDR3 DNA: TGTGCCAGCAGCCCAACCGGGACAGGGGGAAAGAGCTCCTACGAG.

As concerns this clone: The read stops 3 residues short of the end of the CDR3; the missing end is completed from the germline J gene. This chain uses TRBV19 with TRBJ2-2; tentatively, D is TRBD2 (6 bases). Germline V gene lookup returns CDR1 LNHDA and CDR2 SQIVND (reference sequence). CDR3 length: 16 amino acids. The CDR3 DNA, read in part, is TGTGCCAGTAGTATTCGGGGGATGGGGTCTAATGAAAAG. It translates to CASSIRGMGSNEK. The whole CDR3 region reads CASSIRGMGSNEKLFF. Full variable domain (remainder filled in from reference TRBV19 and TRBJ2-2): DGGITQSPKYLFRKEGQNVTLSCEQNLNHDAMYWYRQDPGQGLRLIYYSQIVNDFQKGDIAEGYSVSREKKESFPLTVTSAQKNPTAFYLCASSIRGMGSNEKLFFGEGSRLTVL.

Concerning this clone: From the germline J gene comes the end of the CDR3, since the read stops 3 residues before it. This chain connects TRBV6-1 to TRBJ2-5; 12 bases map to TRBD1. The CDR3 is 15 residues long. Germline assignment: CDR1 MNHNS and CDR2 SASEGT. The V and J ends lost 4 bases and 5 bases, in that order; junction bases with no gene match: 5. The CDR3 spells CASSAGTGGGETQYF. The covered CDR3 bases are TGTGCCAGCAGTGCCGGGACAGGGGGCGGTGAGACC.

Worth noting for this clone: The read finishes 3 residues shy of the CDR3 end, and the germline J gene is used to complete it. The J gene is TRBJ1-4, the V gene TRBV19; 7 positions agree with TRBD1. This CDR3 comprises 14 residues. V gave up 5 bases and J gave up 8 bases; unmatched junction bases: 8. The germline V gene encodes CDR1 LNHDA and CDR2 SQIVND (reference sequence). This chain's CDR3 is CASSPRGQTEKLFF. The CDR3 DNA, read in part, is TGTGCCAGTAGTCCACGGGGACAGACCGAAAAA.

The CDR3 DNA, read in part, is TGTGCCAGCGGGCCCCAACCGGAGACG. This sequence encodes CASGPQPET. The CDR3 reads in full as CASGPQPETQYF. The chain couples TRBV6-2 or TRBV6-3 to TRBJ2-3, with unresolved D. The read terminates 3 residues before the CDR3 end, so the remaining end is supplied by the germline J gene. The CDR3 spans 12 residues. The germline CDR1 and CDR2 sequences are MNHEY and SVGEGT.

Points on this clone: The sequenced fragment ends 3 residues before the CDR3 boundary, so the rest is inferred from the germline J gene. This rearrangement joins TRBV29-1 to TRBJ1-1; tentatively, D is TRBD1 (5 bases). This CDR3 comprises 12 residues. Germline CDR1 and CDR2: SQVTM and ANQGSEA. Trimming stripped 4 bases from V and 0 bases from J, with 6 bases between. CDR3 region: CSVAGLNTEAFF. CDR3 DNA (partial): TGCAGCGTTGCAGGGTTGAACACTGAA.

For this clone: With the read ending 3 residues before the CDR3 end, the germline J gene is used to fill in that end. The chain carries TRBV20-1 and TRBJ2-5; 8 nucleotides line up with TRBD1. CDR3 length: 13 residues. In germline, CDR1 is DFQATT, CDR2 SNEGSKA (reference sequence). The ends lost 5 bases at V and 1 base at J; junction bases unmatched: 3. Partial CDR3 DNA: TGCAGTGCTCGACAGGGGCCCCAAGAGACC. This translates into CSARQGPQET. The CDR3 in full is CSARQGPQETQYF.

Worth noting for this clone: The CDR3 end is not reached by the read, which stops 3 residues before it; the germline J gene fills it in. V gene TRBV14 combines with J gene TRBJ1-2; D is uncertain. In germline, CDR1 is SGHDN, CDR2 FVKESK. Between the trimmed V and J ends, which lost 1 base and 4 bases, there was a span of 10 bases. CDR3 size: 14 residues. CDR3 residues: CASSQGIGLYGYTF. The covered CDR3 bases are TGTGCCAGCAGCCAAGGAATCGGACTCTATGGC.

In regard to this clone: Read coverage stops 3 residues before the CDR3 terminus; the germline J gene supplies the remainder. The rearrangement links TRBV7-9 to TRBJ1-3; D gene ambiguous. This CDR3 contains 14 residues. Trimming left V 1 base short and J 1 base short, with 5 bases between. Per the germline V gene, CDR1 is SEHNR and CDR2 is FQNEAQ (reference sequence). The CDR3 loop reads CASSLEGSGNTIYF. The CDR3 bases that were read are TGTGCCAGCAGCTTAGAAGGTTCTGGAAACACC.

Concerning this clone: The read ends 3 residues shy of where the CDR3 ends; the end is completed using the germline J gene. The chain combines TRBV20-1 with TRBJ2-2, with TRBD1 as a possible D gene (5 bases). CDR3 length: 12 amino acids. Germline V CDR1 and CDR2: DFQATT, SNEGSKA (reference sequence). CDR3 protein: CSAYSGANVLFF. Partial CDR3 DNA: TGCAGTGCTTACTCTGGGGCCAACGTG.

In the case of this clone: The sequenced fragment ends 3 residues before the CDR3 boundary, so the rest is inferred from the germline J gene. This chain links TRBV19 with TRBJ1-1; tentative D call: TRBD1 (6 bases). The CDR3 totals 15 residues. Trimming pared 3 bases from V and 0 bases from J, leaving 11 bases between. CDR1 and CDR2 (germline): LNHDA, SQIVND (reference sequence). CDR3 protein: CASSITGTMNTEAFF. CDR3 bases read: TGTGCCAGTAGTATCACCGGGACAATGAACACTGAA.

About this clone: The CDR3 goes on 3 residues after the read ends, and that part is filled in from the germline J gene. V and J are TRBV12-3 or TRBV12-4 and TRBJ1-2; D remains unclear. Trimming removed 7 bases from V and 6 bases from J, with 12 bases in between. CDR3 length: 12 amino acids. The sequenced part of the CDR3 DNA is TGTGCCAGCACCCCGGGGAGCGATGGC. The encoded protein is CASTPGSDG. In full, the CDR3 reads CASTPGSDGYTF.

In regard to this clone: Coverage ceases 3 residues before the CDR3 finishes, and the germline J gene fills in the end. V gene TRBV2 combines with J gene TRBJ2-1; 10 bases match TRBD1. The CDR3 spans 15 residues. After removal of 6 bases from V and 8 bases from J, the junction contained 10 bases not matched to a gene. The germline V gene has CDR1 SNHLY and CDR2 FYNNEI. The sequenced CDR3 bases are TGTGCCAGCAGCGAACTGGGACAGGGGTTCGATGAG. Translated: CASSELGQGFDE. In full, the CDR3 is CASSELGQGFDEQFF.

For this clone: The sequenced fragment ends 3 residues before the CDR3 boundary, so the rest is inferred from the germline J gene. The V and J genes are TRBV7-6 and TRBJ1-6; 7 bases are a match to TRBD1. V trimming: 5 bases; J trimming: 10 bases; junction bases outside the gene matches: 8. The CDR3 extends over 14 amino acids. Germline CDR1 and CDR2: SGHVS and FNYEAQ. CDR3 loop: CASSTRDRDSPLHF. The sequenced CDR3 bases are TGTGCCAGCAGCACCCGAGACAGGGACTCACCC.

On this clone itself: From the germline J gene comes the end of the CDR3, since the read stops 3 residues before it. The chain carries TRBV19 and TRBJ2-1; D perhaps matches TRBD2 (6 bases). This CDR3 is built from 17 residues. V shed 3 bases and J shed 2 bases, with 17 bases lying between them. Germline V gene sequence: CDR1 LNHDA, CDR2 SQIVND (reference sequence). Incomplete CDR3 DNA: TGTGCCAGTAGTATTGGGGATGCGGGGCTTACCTACAATGAG. Translated: CASSIGDAGLTYNE. The whole CDR3 protein reads CASSIGDAGLTYNEQFF.